This TCR beta chain emerged from a study of T-cell memory formation after mild COVID-19. With 6 bases removed from V and 7 bases from J, the gap between germline ends came to 16 bases. This CDR3 has 15 residues. Per germline, CDR1 MNHEY and CDR2 SVGAGI. TCRdb itself ran the 5' RACE reads through MiXCR, one entry per CDR3 protein. The table lists around 340,000 distinct CDR3 sequences, about 13% of them singletons. This receptor was taken from a man younger than 35 who had mild COVID-19 (a few samples of this study predate the infection). Cell type and time point are not known. V and J are TRBV6-5 and TRBJ1-6, with D tentatively TRBD1 (5 bases). The sample comprised PBMCs or a T cell subset sorted from them (not recorded which). CDR3 DNA sequence: TGTGCCAGCAGCCCCCGAAGAGGGGCAAATTCACCCCTCCACTTT. Translation: CASSPRRGANSPLHF.